The clone carrying this T cell receptor (beta chain) was counted ten times or more. Its antigen is still unknown. This entry belongs to a study of T cells after yellow fever vaccination. Study conclusions and caveats: High-abundance clonotypes from the bulk population could contaminate FACS-sorted repertoires. After the booster, over 95% of CD4 and around nine tenths of CD8 primary-response clones were re-detected. The secondary response peaked faster, at day 5 versus 15, but was weaker.

Trimming took off 5 bases at V and 6 bases at J, with 10 bases between the two ends. Germline CDR1 and CDR2: SGHTA and FQGNSA. The CDR3 loop spans 13 amino acids. 5'RACE template switching added a universal primer site and UMIs to TCR cDNA. One entry per CDR3 protein results from TCRdb running MiXCR on the 5' RACE reads. Among 70,000 or so distinct CDR3 sequences listed, approximately 5% were seen once. Sequencing was performed on CD4+ T cells sorted from PBMCs, taken around 15 days after the first yellow fever vaccination. This clonotype was sampled from a young man who received the YFV17D yellow fever vaccine. The genes are TRBV7-2 and TRBJ1-4, with D uncertain. DNA of the CDR3: TGTGCCAGCAGCCCCGCCATTCATGAAAAACTGTTTTTT. This sequence encodes CASSPAIHEKLFF. Filled out from reference TRBV7-2 and TRBJ1-4, the complete variable domain reads GAGVSQSPSNKVTEKGKDVELRCDPISGHTALYWYRQSLGQGLEFLIYFQGNSAPDKSGLPSDRFSAERTGGSVSTLTIQRTQQEDSAVYLCASSPAIHEKLFFGSGTQLSVL.